Only a few counts were recorded for the clone carrying this T cell receptor beta chain. V shed 5 bases and J shed 0 bases, with 12 bases lying between them. This CDR3 contains 15 residues. CDR1 SGHTA and CDR2 FQGNSA come from the germline V gene. This sample is drawn from a study of blood T cell repertoires in COVID-19. About the study: Samples taken during acute and convalescent COVID-19 were collected in the United States, Italy and Spain. The cDNA or gDNA used as material had been derived from T cells, B-cell-depleted T cells, or PBMCs.

In the original analysis: Amplification of reference gene primers was used by the study to estimate nucleated cell counts. TCRdb's table, derived via immunoSEQ multiplex PCR, lists solely in-frame clones and lacks some. V and J calls and clone size are those listed in that table; D and trimming were worked out from the DNA. This sample has around 140,000 clones, with around 80% found just once. This chain links TRBV7-2 with TRBJ2-3; TRBD1 is a possible D gene (5 bases). What was sequenced was peripheral blood. This TCR was sampled from a human donor with acute or convalescent COVID-19. The donor label of this sample is uncertain. The CDR3 reads CASSASGLSTDTQYF. DNA of the CDR3: TGTGCCAGCAGCGCGTCAGGGCTGAGCACAGATACGCAGTATTTT.